Detailed here is one T cell receptor beta chain. These data are taken from a study of T cell changes during pregnancy in multiple sclerosis. Sequencing used immunoSEQ multiplex PCR; TCRdb keeps in-frame clones, though not all of them. The data contain roughly 110,000 clones, under 95% of them seen just once; the ten biggest clones take up approximately 1.6%. This CDR3 has 14 residues. V dropped 4 bases and J dropped 3; count of bases not matched to a gene: 4. Germline V lookup: CDR1 SEHNR, CDR2 FQNEAQ (reference sequence). The J gene is TRBJ2-5, the V gene TRBV7-9; 8 bases map to TRBD1. Here the sequenced sample was peripheral blood, taken after pregnancy. The sequence was obtained from a female donor with multiple sclerosis, enrolled in a pregnancy study. CDR3 DNA sequence: TGTGCCAGCAGCTCACCGGACAGGGAAGAGACCCAGTACTTC. This codes for CASSSPDREETQYF.